Presented here are 17 T cell receptor beta chains from one specimen sequenced in a study of CD8+CD57+ T cells in acquired aplastic anemia. Genomic DNA served as template for TCR beta VDJ and CDR3 profiling. TCRdb used MiXCR to reprocess the reads, holding one entry per CDR3 protein. The sample includes around 500,000 distinct CDR3 sequences, around 30% seen only once; the top ten take less than 0.85%. Patients picked for sequencing had shown CD8+CD57+ cell expansion detected by flow cytometry. The sequencing input was sorted CD4+, CD8+, or CD8+CD57+ T cells (not recorded which) from PBMCs. The source of these receptors is a human donor with aplastic anemia.

This clonotype was detected only a few times. The chain couples TRBV19 to TRBJ2-2, with a tentative D call TRBD2 (7 bases). Per the germline V gene, CDR1 is LNHDA and CDR2 is SQIVND (reference sequence). This CDR3 region has 13 residues. Trimming pared 8 bases from V and 4 bases from J, leaving 11 bases between. The CDR3: CASGGGLTGELFF. The CDR3 region has the DNA TGTGCCAGTGGGGGGGGGCTCACCGGGGAGCTGTTTTTT.

As concerns this clonotype: Since a much larger clone is just one base distant, this may be a read error. The genes are TRBV10-3 and TRBJ1-5; 7 positions agree with TRBD1. The CDR3 loop spans 13 amino acids. Germline V CDR1 and CDR2: ENHRY, SYGVKD. This CDR3 reads CASSGTANQPQHF. CDR3 nucleotide sequence: TGTGCCAGCAGTGGGACAGCCAATCAGCCCCAGCATTTT.

Only one count was recorded for this clonotype. J is TRBJ1-5 and V is TRBV5-6, with TRBD1 as a possible D gene (6 bases). The length of the CDR3 is 15 residues. V was trimmed by 10 bases and J by 4 bases, leaving 21 bases between them. Germline V CDR1 and CDR2: SGHDT, YYEEEE. The CDR3 sequence: CAWSPPGQMNQPQHF. CDR3 sequence (DNA): TGTGCCTGGTCGCCCCCGGGACAAATGAATCAGCCCCAGCATTTT.

This clonotype was picked up many times. This chain connects TRBV9 to TRBJ1-2; no clear D gene. In germline, CDR1 is SGDLS, CDR2 YYNGEE. CDR3 length: 15 residues. V was pared by 1 base and J by 1 base, with 11 bases between. The CDR3 DNA reads as TGTGCCAGCAGCGTATCGAGCAGCAGTAACTATGGCTACACCTTC. Its translation: CASSVSSSSNYGYTF.

This chain links TRBV5-1 with TRBJ2-2; 7 positions match TRBD2. Germline V CDR1 and CDR2: SGHRS, YFSETQ. This CDR3 has 14 amino acids. V was clipped by 1 base and J by 7 bases; unmatched bases: 4. In DNA form, the CDR3 reads TGCGCCAGCAGCTTGACACGGGGGGACGGGGAGCTGTTTTTT. Translation: CASSLTRGDGELFF.

Concerning this clonotype itself: The final CDR3 position lacks the conserved phenylalanine or tryptophan, pointing to a likely read error. This sequence joins TRBV7-7 and TRBJ2-2; no clear D. The CDR3 is 14 amino acids. CDR1 and CDR2 (germline): SSHAT, FNYEAQ (reference sequence). CDR3 residues: CASSVTQNTGELFS. CDR3 nucleotide sequence: TGTGCTAGCAGCGTCACACAAAACACCGGGGAGCTGTTTTCT.

The CDR3: CSARWASGRGTETQYF. CDR3 DNA: TGCAGTGCTAGGTGGGCTAGCGGGCGGGGGACAGAGACCCAGTACTTC. This chain connects TRBV20-1 to TRBJ2-5; TRBD2 aligns across 8 bases. V gave up 3 bases and J gave up 4 bases; unmatched junction bases: 13. Germline V gene sequence: CDR1 DFQATT, CDR2 SNEGSKA (reference sequence). The CDR3 has 16 residues.

This rearrangement joins TRBV30 to TRBJ1-3; D remains unclear. Germline CDR1 is GTSNPN and CDR2 is SVGIG (reference sequence). The CDR3 totals 13 residues. The ends were cut back, 5 bases at V and 1 base at J, with 9 bases in the middle. The DNA of the CDR3 is TGTGCCTGGGGGCGGGATTCTGGAAACACCATATATTTT. Translation: CAWGRDSGNTIYF.

The table lists this clonotype with a few counts. The junction shows a germline mismatch at one end, possibly a read error. The chain employs TRBV10-3 and TRBJ1-2; a weak D match, TRBD1 (5 bases). Germline V lookup: CDR1 ENHRY, CDR2 SYGVKD. The CDR3 is 12 residues long. Written as DNA, the CDR3 is TGTGCCAGCAGTTACTCAGGGCCCGGCTACACCTTC. Its translation is CASSYSGPGYTF.

This clonotype was seen at least ten times. V usage is TRBV10-3 and J usage is TRBJ2-2, with a weak D call TRBD1 (6 bases). Trimming took off 4 bases at V and 6 bases at J, with 15 bases between the two ends. Germline V CDR1 and CDR2: ENHRY, SYGVKD. This CDR3 comprises 15 residues. The CDR3 DNA sequence: TGTGCCATCAGTGGAACAACAGGGTACGCCGGGGAGCTGTTTTTT. Protein product: CAISGTTGYAGELFF.

This chain connects TRBV7-8 to TRBJ1-2; a weak D match, TRBD1 (5 bases). CDR1 is SGHVS and CDR2 is FQNEAQ in the germline V gene. This CDR3 comprises 12 residues. Trimming removed 4 bases at V and 4 bases at J, with 7 bases between. CDR3 DNA: TGTGCCAGCAGCTCAGGGTCCTATGGCTACACCTTC. Translating it yields CASSSGSYGYTF.

This chain connects TRBV15 to TRBJ2-5; D is unclear. The CDR3 is 13 residues long. Germline loops: CDR1 LNHNV, CDR2 YYDKDF (reference sequence). V gave up 1 base and J gave up 5 bases, with 8 bases separating them. CDR3 DNA sequence: TGTGCCACCAGCAGAGTCGCCCTGGAGACCCAGTACTTC. Translated: CATSRVALETQYF.

This clonotype was seen a few times. The rearrangement joins TRBV20-1 to TRBJ1-3; a weak D match, TRBD1 (6 bases). CDR3 size: 14 residues. V was pared by 5 bases and J by 5 bases, with 16 bases between. Germline CDR1 is DFQATT and CDR2 is SNEGSKA (reference sequence). CDR3 bases: TGCAGTGCTCTGGAGTCAGGGGCAAGAAACACCATATATTTT. Protein sequence: CSALESGARNTIYF.

This clonotype was counted between two and nine times. Here the CDR3 reads CASRFTGTGDSYEQYF. The CDR3 region has the DNA TGTGCCAGCAGATTCACCGGGACAGGAGACTCCTACGAGCAGTACTTC. V gene TRBV6-5 combines with J gene TRBJ2-7; 8 bases line up with TRBD1. The ends lost 6 bases at V and 0 bases at J; junction bases unmatched: 10. CDR1 is MNHEY, CDR2 SVGAGI, per germline. This CDR3 is built from 16 residues.

The rearrangement joins TRBV7-9 to TRBJ1-1; TRBD1 aligns across 7 bases. Trimming at V came to 1 base and at J to 10 bases, leaving 15 bases not matched to a gene. The CDR3 runs to 16 residues. Germline CDR1 reads SEHNR; CDR2 reads FQNEAQ (reference sequence). CDR3 in amino acids: CASSLVHRGGTGAAFF. The CDR3 nucleotides read TGTGCCAGCAGCTTAGTGCACAGGGGTGGTACAGGCGCAGCTTTCTTT.

Points on this clonotype: This may be a read error, as it is one base from a much larger clone. The gene calls are TRBV6-1 and TRBJ2-7; 9 bases line up with TRBD1. CDR3 length: 13 residues. Looked up from germline, CDR1 is MNHNS and CDR2 is SASEGT. Losses at the gene ends were 6 bases for V and 3 bases for J; bases not matched to a gene: 3. The CDR3 DNA follows: TGTGCCAGCAGATCGACAGGGGGCTACGAGCAGTACTTC. The encoded protein is CASRSTGGYEQYF.

Regarding this clonotype: A read error is likely, as this CDR3 ends without the conserved phenylalanine or tryptophan. The V call is TRBV24-1, the J call TRBJ2-7; no reliable D call. This CDR3 is built from 12 residues. Trimming stripped 5 bases from V and 7 bases from J, with 11 bases between. CDR1 and CDR2 from the germline V gene are KGHDR and SFDVKD. CDR3: CATSGLLGEQYI. CDR3 DNA: TGTGCCACCAGTGGGCTCCTGGGGGAGCAGTACATC.